These 18 T cell receptor beta chains came from one sample sequenced in a study of blood T cell repertoires in COVID-19. Sequenced by immunoSEQ multiplex PCR; TCRdb stores in-frame clones only, minus some. The sample contains 89,000 or so clones, about 85% of which appear only once. The sample taken for sequencing was peripheral blood. Every receptor here comes from a man aged 80 or over with acute or convalescent COVID-19.

V is TRBV19 and J is TRBJ2-7; 8 nucleotides match TRBD2. CDR3 length: 18 amino acids. Germline trimming cut 5 bases from V and 3 bases from J; bases unmatched to any gene: 18. CDR1 is LNHDA, CDR2 SQIVND, per germline (reference sequence). CDR3 bases: TGTGCCAGTAGTCCCCTCGTTGGCGGGACTAGGACTCTCTACGAGCAGTACTTC. Amino acids: CASSPLVGGTRTLYEQYF.

V is TRBV5-4 and J is TRBJ2-7; 7 nucleotides agree with TRBD2. Per the germline V gene, CDR1 is SGHNT and CDR2 is YYREEE (reference sequence). This CDR3 spans 12 amino acids. J lost 6 bases, V lost 0 bases, and 0 bases had no gene match. The CDR3 reads CASSLGGGEQYF. The CDR3 DNA reads TGTGCCAGCAGCTTGGGGGGGGGCGAGCAGTACTTC.

V usage is TRBV28 and J usage is TRBJ1-2; possibly TRBD1 for D (5 bases). This CDR3 comprises 16 residues. Germline V gene data show CDR1 as MDHEN and CDR2 as SYDVKM. The ends were cut back, 3 bases at V and 0 bases at J, with 14 bases in the middle. DNA of the CDR3: TGTGCCAGCAGTTTTCTAATGACAGACACTAACTATGGCTACACCTTC. The encoded protein is CASSFLMTDTNYGYTF.

This chain joins TRBV6-5 and TRBJ2-7, with 8 bases matching TRBD1. CDR1 is MNHEY and CDR2 is SVGAGI in the germline V gene. The ends lost 6 bases at V and 3 bases at J; junction bases unmatched: 10. The CDR3 extends over 15 amino acids. DNA for the CDR3: TGTGCCAGCAGGACTGGGACAGGCAAGCTCTACGAGCAGTACTTC. Translating gives CASRTGTGKLYEQYF.

J is TRBJ1-1 and V is TRBV5-1; a weak D match, TRBD1 (6 bases). Germline V gene data show CDR1 as SGHRS and CDR2 as YFSETQ. This CDR3 has 13 amino acids. V lost 6 bases, J lost 5 bases, and 14 bases lay in between. The chain's CDR3 is CASKPGTFTEAFF. CDR3 coding DNA: TGCGCCAGCAAACCCGGGACATTTACTGAAGCTTTCTTT.

V and J are TRBV2 and TRBJ1-6; unclear D gene. The CDR3 has 16 amino acids. V lost 5 bases, J lost 6 bases, and 17 bases lay in between. The V gene's germline CDR1 is SNHLY and CDR2 FYNNEI. The CDR3 nucleotides read TGTGCCAGCAGTCCACCCGAGGCCACCTCTAATTCACCCCTCCACTTT. Its protein is CASSPPEATSNSPLHF.

The V call is TRBV28, the J call TRBJ1-1; 7 bases map to TRBD1. Trimming removed 7 bases from V and 5 bases from J; junction bases left unmatched: 10. The CDR3 length is 14 residues. From germline, CDR1 is MDHEN and CDR2 SYDVKM. The CDR3 protein is CASTLKGARTEAFF. The CDR3 DNA sequence: TGTGCCAGCACTCTGAAGGGGGCCCGGACTGAAGCTTTCTTT.

The chain links TRBV6-2 or TRBV6-3 to TRBJ1-2; a possible D gene is TRBD1 (6 bases). Germline CDR1 is MNHEY and CDR2 is SVGEGT. The ends were cut back, 5 bases at V and 7 bases at J, with 17 bases in the middle. This CDR3 spans 14 amino acids. CDR3: CASSNLRQGSGYTF. The CDR3 region has the DNA TGTGCCAGCAGTAATCTCCGGCAGGGGTCTGGCTACACCTTC.

This chain uses TRBV15 with TRBJ2-5; 15 nucleotides line up with TRBD2. This CDR3 spans 18 amino acids. V lost 3 bases to trimming and J lost 4 bases; unmatched junction nucleotides: 9. Germline V CDR1 and CDR2: LNHNV, YYDKDF (reference sequence). The CDR3 DNA sequence: TGTGCCACCAGCAGGGAGGGACTAGCGGGAGGAACGGGAGAGACCCAGTACTTC. Residues: CATSREGLAGGTGETQYF.

The chain couples TRBV27 to TRBJ2-1, with D hard to call. The germline V and J ends were trimmed by 2 bases and 3 bases, with 14 bases remaining between them. CDR3 length: 16 amino acids. Germline lookup yields CDR1 MNHEY and CDR2 SMNVEV (reference sequence). This chain's CDR3 is CASSLGLSVSYNEQFF. The CDR3 DNA reads TGTGCCAGCAGTTTAGGTCTAAGCGTAAGCTACAATGAGCAGTTCTTC.

The V call is TRBV6-5, the J call TRBJ2-5; 10 bases line up with TRBD2. CDR1 MNHEY and CDR2 SVGAGI come from the germline V gene. The CDR3 is 15 amino acids. V was pared by 1 base and J by 12 bases, with 11 bases of the junction left unmatched. The CDR3 sequence is CASSYLGTSEHREYF. In nucleotides, the CDR3 is TGTGCCAGCAGTTACTTGGGGACTAGCGAACACAGGGAGTACTTC.

The chain combines TRBV7-3 with TRBJ2-1, with 10 bases aligning to TRBD2. After removal of 3 bases from V and 7 bases from J, the junction contained 6 bases not matched to a gene. The length of the CDR3 is 15 residues. Germline CDR1 reads SGHTA; CDR2 reads FQGTGA. The CDR3 spells CASSLASGRMNEQFF. CDR3 bases: TGTGCCAGCAGCTTGGCTAGCGGGAGAATGAATGAGCAGTTCTTC.

The chain carries TRBV29-1 and TRBJ2-1; tentatively, D is TRBD1 (6 bases). V lost 4 bases and J 0 bases, leaving 7 bases between the germline ends. The V gene's germline CDR1 is SQVTM and CDR2 ANQGSEA. The CDR3 loop spans 13 amino acids. The CDR3 DNA sequence: TGCAGCGTTGGGACAGTCTCCTACAATGAGCAGTTCTTC. This sequence encodes CSVGTVSYNEQFF.

The chain combines TRBV19 with TRBJ1-5; 7 positions match TRBD1. Germline values: CDR1 LNHDA, CDR2 SQIVND (reference sequence). There are 14 residues in the CDR3. With V trimmed by 8 bases and J by 4 bases, 8 bases remained unmatched. The CDR3 region is CASLGDSLNQPQHF. In DNA, the CDR3 is TGTGCCAGTTTGGGGGACAGTTTAAATCAGCCCCAGCATTTT.

The J gene is TRBJ2-1, the V gene TRBV4-3; 8 positions agree with TRBD2. CDR1 is LGHNA, CDR2 YSLEER, per germline. V shed 1 base and J 4 bases; nucleotides not matched to a gene: 6. The CDR3 runs to 16 residues. Here the CDR3 DNA reads TGCGCCAGCAGCCAAGGGCCACTAGCGGTTTACAATGAGCAGTTCTTC. It yields the protein CASSQGPLAVYNEQFF.

The rearrangement joins TRBV5-1 to TRBJ2-2; TRBD1 agrees at 7 bases. There are 15 residues in the CDR3. Germline V gene sequence: CDR1 SGHRS, CDR2 YFSETQ. V shed 3 bases and J 3 bases; nucleotides not matched to a gene: 5. The CDR3 sequence is CASSWTGQHTGELFF. CDR3 bases: TGCGCCAGCAGCTGGACGGGACAGCACACCGGGGAGCTGTTTTTT.

V is TRBV4-2 and J is TRBJ2-2; 7 bases align to TRBD1. Germline V gene lookup returns CDR1 LGHNA and CDR2 YNFKEQ. This CDR3 has 18 residues. J lost 4 bases, V lost 1 base, and 12 bases had no gene match. The CDR3 sequence is CASSQGQGGGASTGELFF. Written as DNA, the CDR3 is TGTGCCAGCAGCCAAGGACAGGGTGGCGGAGCGTCCACCGGGGAGCTGTTTTTT.

The V call is TRBV5-4, the J call TRBJ1-2; D possibly corresponds to TRBD1 (6 bases). With 0 bases removed from V and 6 bases from J, the gap between germline ends came to 12 bases. In germline, CDR1 is SGHNT, CDR2 YYREEE (reference sequence). The CDR3 sequence is 14 residues long. Here the CDR3 DNA reads TGTGCCAGCAGCTTGGCCCGCCAGGGGAATGGCTACACCTTC. Encoded protein: CASSLARQGNGYTF. The full variable domain, rest sourced from reference TRBV5-4 and TRBJ1-2, is ETGVTQSPTHLIKTRGQQVTLRCSSQSGHNTVSWYQQALGQGPQFIFQYYREEENGRGNFPPRFSGLQFPNYSSELNVNALELDDSALYLCASSLARQGNGYTFGSGTRLTVV.